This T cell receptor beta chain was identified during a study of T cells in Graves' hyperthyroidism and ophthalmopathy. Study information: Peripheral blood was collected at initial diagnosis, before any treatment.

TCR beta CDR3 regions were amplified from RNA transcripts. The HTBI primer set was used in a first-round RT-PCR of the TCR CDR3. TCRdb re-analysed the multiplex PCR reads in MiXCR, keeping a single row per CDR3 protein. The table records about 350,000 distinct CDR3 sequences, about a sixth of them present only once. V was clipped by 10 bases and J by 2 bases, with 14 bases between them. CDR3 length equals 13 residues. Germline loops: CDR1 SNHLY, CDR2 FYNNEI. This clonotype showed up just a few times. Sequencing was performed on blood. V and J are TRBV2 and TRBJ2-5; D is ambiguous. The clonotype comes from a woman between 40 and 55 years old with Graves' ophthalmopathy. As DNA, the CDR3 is TGTGCCACTACGCGGTCTTCTCAAGAGACCCAGTACTTC. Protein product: CATTRSSQETQYF.